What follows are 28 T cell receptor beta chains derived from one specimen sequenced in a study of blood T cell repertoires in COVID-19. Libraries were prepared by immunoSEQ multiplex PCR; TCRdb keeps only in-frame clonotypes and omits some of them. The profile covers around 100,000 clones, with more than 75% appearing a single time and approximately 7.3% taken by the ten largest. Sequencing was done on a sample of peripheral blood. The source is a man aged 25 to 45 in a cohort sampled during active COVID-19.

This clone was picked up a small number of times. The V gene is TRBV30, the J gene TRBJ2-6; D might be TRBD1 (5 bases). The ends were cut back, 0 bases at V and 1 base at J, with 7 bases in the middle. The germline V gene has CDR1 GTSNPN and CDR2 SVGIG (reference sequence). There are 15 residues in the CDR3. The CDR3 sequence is CAWSVGASGANVLTF. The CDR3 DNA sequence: TGTGCCTGGAGTGTAGGGGCGTCTGGGGCCAACGTCCTGACTTTC.

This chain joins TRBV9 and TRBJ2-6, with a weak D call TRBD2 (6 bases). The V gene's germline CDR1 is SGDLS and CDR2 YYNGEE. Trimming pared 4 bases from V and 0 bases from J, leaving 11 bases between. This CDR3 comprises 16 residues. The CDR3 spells CASSPYGSSGANVLTF. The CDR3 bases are TGTGCCAGCAGCCCATACGGGAGCTCTGGGGCCAACGTCCTGACTTTC.

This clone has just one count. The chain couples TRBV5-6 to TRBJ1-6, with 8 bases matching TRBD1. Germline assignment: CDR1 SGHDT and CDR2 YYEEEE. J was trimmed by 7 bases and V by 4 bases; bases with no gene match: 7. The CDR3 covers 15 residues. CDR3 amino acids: CASSLRQGWNSPLHF. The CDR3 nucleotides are TGTGCCAGCAGCCTGAGACAGGGGTGGAATTCACCCCTCCACTTT.

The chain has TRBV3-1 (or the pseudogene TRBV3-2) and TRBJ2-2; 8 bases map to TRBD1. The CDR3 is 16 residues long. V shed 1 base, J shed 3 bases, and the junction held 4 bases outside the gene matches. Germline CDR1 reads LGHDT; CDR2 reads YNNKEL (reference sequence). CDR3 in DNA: TGTGCCAGCAGCCAAGGATTGGACAGGGACACCGGGGAGCTGTTTTTT. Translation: CASSQGLDRDTGELFF.

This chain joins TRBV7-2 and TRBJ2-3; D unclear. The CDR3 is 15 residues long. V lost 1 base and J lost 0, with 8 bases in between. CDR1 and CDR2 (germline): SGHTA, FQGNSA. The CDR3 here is CASSLEVGSTDTQYF. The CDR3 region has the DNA TGTGCCAGCAGCTTAGAGGTCGGGAGCACAGATACGCAGTATTTT.

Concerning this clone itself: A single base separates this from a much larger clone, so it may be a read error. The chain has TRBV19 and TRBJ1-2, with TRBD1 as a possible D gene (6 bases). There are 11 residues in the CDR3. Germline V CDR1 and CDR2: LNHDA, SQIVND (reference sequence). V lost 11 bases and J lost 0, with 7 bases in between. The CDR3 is CAGQTNYGYTF. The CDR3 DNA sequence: TGTGCCGGACAGACTAACTATGGCTACACCTTC.

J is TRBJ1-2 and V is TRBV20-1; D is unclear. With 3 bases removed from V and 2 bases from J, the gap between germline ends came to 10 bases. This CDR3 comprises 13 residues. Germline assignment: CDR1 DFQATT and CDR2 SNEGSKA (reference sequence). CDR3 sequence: CSASAVLNYGYTF. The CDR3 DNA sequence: TGCAGTGCTAGTGCAGTTCTCAACTATGGCTACACCTTC.

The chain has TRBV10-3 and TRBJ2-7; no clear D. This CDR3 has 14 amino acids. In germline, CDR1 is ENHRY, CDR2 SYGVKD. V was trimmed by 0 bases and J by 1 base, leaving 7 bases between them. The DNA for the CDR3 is TGTGCCATCAGTGAGTCCTCTAGGTCCTACGAGCAGTACTTC. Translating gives CAISESSRSYEQYF.

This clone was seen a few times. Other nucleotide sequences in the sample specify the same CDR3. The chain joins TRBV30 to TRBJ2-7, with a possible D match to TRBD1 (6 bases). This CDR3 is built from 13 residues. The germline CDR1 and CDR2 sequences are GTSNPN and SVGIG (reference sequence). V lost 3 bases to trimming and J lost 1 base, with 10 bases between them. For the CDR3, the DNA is TGTGCCTGGAGCGGCAGGGGATCCTACGAGCAGTACTTC. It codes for CAWSGRGSYEQYF.

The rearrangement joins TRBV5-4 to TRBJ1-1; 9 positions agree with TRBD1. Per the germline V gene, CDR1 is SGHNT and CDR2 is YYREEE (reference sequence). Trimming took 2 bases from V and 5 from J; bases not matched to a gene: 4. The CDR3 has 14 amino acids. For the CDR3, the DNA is TGTGCCAGCAGCTTCGGGACAGGGCAAACTGAAGCTTTCTTT. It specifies CASSFGTGQTEAFF. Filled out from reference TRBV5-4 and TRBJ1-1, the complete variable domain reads ETGVTQSPTHLIKTRGQQVTLRCSSQSGHNTVSWYQQALGQGPQFIFQYYREEENGRGNFPPRFSGLQFPNYSSELNVNALELDDSALYLCASSFGTGQTEAFFGQGTRLTVV.

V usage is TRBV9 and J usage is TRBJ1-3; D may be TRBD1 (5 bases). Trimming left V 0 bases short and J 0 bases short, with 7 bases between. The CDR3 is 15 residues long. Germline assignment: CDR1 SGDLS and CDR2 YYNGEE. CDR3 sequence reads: CASSVGQGSGNTIYF. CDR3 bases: TGTGCCAGCAGCGTAGGGCAGGGCTCTGGAAACACCATATATTTT.

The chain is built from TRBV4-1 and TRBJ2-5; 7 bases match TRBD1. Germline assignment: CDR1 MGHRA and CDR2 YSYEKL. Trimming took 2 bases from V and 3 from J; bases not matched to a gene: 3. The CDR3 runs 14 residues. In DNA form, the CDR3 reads TGCGCCAGCAGCCAAATCGACAGGGAAGAGACCCAGTACTTC. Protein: CASSQIDREETQYF.

The CDR3: CASSVDRYGYTF. The CDR3 bases are TGTGCCAGCAGCGTGGACAGATATGGCTACACCTTC. The chain links TRBV5-6 to TRBJ1-2, with a tentative D call TRBD1 (6 bases). Trimming cost V 4 bases and J 5 bases, with 9 bases left between them. The germline V gene encodes CDR1 SGHDT and CDR2 YYEEEE. CDR3 length equals 12 residues.

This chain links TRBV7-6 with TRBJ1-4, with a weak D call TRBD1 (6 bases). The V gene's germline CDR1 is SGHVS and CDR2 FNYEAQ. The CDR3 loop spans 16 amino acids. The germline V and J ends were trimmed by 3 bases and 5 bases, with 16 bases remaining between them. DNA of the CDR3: TGTGCCAGCAGCTTGCGTGGAGGGGGGGACAATGAAAAACTGTTTTTT. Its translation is CASSLRGGGDNEKLFF.

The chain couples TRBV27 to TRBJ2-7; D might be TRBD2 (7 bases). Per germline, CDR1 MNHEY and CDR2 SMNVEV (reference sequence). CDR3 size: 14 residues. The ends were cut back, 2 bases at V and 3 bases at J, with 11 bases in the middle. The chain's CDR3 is CASSLGLGGYEQYF. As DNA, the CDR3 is TGTGCCAGCAGTTTAGGACTAGGGGGCTACGAGCAGTACTTC.

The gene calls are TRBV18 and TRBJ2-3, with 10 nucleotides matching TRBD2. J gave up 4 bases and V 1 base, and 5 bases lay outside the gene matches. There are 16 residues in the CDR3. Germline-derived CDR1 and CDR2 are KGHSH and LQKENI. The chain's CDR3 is CASSPRGLAPADTQYF. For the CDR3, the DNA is TGTGCCAGCTCACCACGGGGACTAGCGCCTGCAGATACGCAGTATTTT.

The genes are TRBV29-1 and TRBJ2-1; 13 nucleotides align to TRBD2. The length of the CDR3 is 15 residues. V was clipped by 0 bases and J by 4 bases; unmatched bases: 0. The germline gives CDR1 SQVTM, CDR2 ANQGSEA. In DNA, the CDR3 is TGCAGCGTTGAAGAGGGACTAGCGGGATACAATGAGCAGTTCTTC. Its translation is CSVEEGLAGYNEQFF.

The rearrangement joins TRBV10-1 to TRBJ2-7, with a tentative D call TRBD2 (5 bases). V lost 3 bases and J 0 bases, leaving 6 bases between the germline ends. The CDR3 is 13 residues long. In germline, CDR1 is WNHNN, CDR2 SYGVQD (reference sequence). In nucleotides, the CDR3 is TGCGCCAGCAGTGAACGGGGCTCCTACGAGCAGTACTTC. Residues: CASSERGSYEQYF.

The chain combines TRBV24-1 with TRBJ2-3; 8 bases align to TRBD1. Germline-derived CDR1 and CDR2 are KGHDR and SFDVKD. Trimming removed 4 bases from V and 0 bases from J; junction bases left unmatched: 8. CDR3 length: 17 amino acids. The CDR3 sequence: CATSDFTGGWSTDTQYF. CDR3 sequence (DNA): TGTGCCACCAGTGACTTTACAGGGGGATGGAGCACAGATACGCAGTATTTT.

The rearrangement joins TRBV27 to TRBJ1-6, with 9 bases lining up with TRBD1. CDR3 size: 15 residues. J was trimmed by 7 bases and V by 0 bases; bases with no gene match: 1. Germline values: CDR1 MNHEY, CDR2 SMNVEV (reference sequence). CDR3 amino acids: CASSLSGTGNSPLHF. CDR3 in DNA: TGTGCCAGCAGTTTATCCGGGACAGGGAATTCACCCCTCCACTTT.

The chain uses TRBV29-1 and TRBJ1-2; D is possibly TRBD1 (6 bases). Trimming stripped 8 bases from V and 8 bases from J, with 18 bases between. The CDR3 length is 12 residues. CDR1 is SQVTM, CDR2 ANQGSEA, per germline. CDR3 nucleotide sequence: TGCAGCCTCCGGGACACTTTCTCCGGCTACACCTTC. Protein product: CSLRDTFSGYTF.

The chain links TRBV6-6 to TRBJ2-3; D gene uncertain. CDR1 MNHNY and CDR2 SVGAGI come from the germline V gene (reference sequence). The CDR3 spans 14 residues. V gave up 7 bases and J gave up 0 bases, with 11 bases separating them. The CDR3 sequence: CASMRGYSTDTQYF. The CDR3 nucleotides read TGTGCCAGCATGAGAGGCTATAGCACAGATACGCAGTATTTT.

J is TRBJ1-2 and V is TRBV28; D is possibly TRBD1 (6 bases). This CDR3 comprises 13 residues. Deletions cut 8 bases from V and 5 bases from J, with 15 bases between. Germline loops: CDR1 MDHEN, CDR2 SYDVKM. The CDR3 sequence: CASWGGRTYGYTF. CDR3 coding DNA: TGTGCCAGCTGGGGGGGCAGAACGTATGGCTACACCTTC.

The CDR3 DNA reads as TGTGCCAGCAGTTACTCGATAGCATGGCTGTTTTTT. This translates into CASSYSIAWLFF. V usage is TRBV6-2 or TRBV6-3 and J usage is TRBJ2-2; D is ambiguous. This CDR3 comprises 12 residues. The germline V gene has CDR1 MNHEY and CDR2 SVGEGT. The ends were cut back, 0 bases at V and 13 bases at J, with 9 bases in the middle.

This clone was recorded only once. The CDR3 DNA follows: TGTGCCAGCAGCTCACGCCACAGGGACCCTTCAACTAATGAAAAACTGTTTTTT. It encodes CASSSRHRDPSTNEKLFF. The chain is built from TRBV5-6 and TRBJ1-4, with TRBD1 as a possible D gene (6 bases). CDR1 is SGHDT, CDR2 YYEEEE, per germline. The CDR3 spans 18 residues. Trimming removed 3 bases from V and 0 bases from J, with 18 bases in between.

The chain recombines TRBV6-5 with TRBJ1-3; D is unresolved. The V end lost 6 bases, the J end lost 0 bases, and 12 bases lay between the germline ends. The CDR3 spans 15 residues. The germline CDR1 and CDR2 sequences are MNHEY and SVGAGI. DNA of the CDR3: TGTGCCAGCAGCCGAAGCTTAAGCTCTGGAAACACCATATATTTT. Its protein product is CASSRSLSSGNTIYF.

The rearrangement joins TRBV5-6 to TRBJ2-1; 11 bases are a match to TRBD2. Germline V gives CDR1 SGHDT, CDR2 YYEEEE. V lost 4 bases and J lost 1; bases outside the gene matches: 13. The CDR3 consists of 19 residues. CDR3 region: CASSPTGGSSGGSYNEQFF. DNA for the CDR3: TGTGCCAGCAGCCCGACAGGGGGATCTAGCGGGGGGTCCTACAATGAGCAGTTCTTC.

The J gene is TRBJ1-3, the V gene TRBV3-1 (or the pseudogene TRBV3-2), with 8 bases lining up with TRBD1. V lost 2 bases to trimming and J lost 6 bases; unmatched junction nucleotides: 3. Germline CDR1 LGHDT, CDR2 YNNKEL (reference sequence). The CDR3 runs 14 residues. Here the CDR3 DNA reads TGTGCCAGCAGCCAAAAGGGACAGGAAAACACCATATATTTT. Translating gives CASSQKGQENTIYF.